This note documents a single T cell receptor beta chain sequence. The identical CDR3 is also encoded by other nucleotide sequences in the sample. Measured with immunoSEQ multiplex PCR; TCRdb has only the in-frame clones, and not every one. This sample carries roughly 2.2 million clones, less than 95% of them seen once, and the ten largest clones take roughly 0.34%. The data were taken from a study of shared clonotypes between healthy human individuals. Trimming removed 5 bases from V and 7 bases from J; junction bases left unmatched: 7. The length of the CDR3 is 14 residues. The germline V gene has CDR1 SEHNR and CDR2 FQNEAQ (reference sequence).

This chain connects TRBV7-9 to TRBJ1-4, with TRBD1 matching over 7 bases. The TCR originated in a man aged 18 to 30 in good health. Some clones in this sample may be carry-over from other donors' samples. What was sequenced was naive CD4+ T cells from PBMCs. Subset in this sample: CD45RA+ positively selected. CDR3 sequence (DNA): TGTGCCAGCAGCCTCGACAGGGTCTCTGAAAAACTGTTTTTT. Residues: CASSLDRVSEKLFF.